Each of the 26 T cell receptor beta chains below was sequenced from the same sample in a study of cytomegalovirus exposure and HLA in healthy donors. Researchers ran the PCR with 60 Vbeta and 13 Jbeta primers. The protocol was immunoSEQ multiplex PCR, while the TCRdb copy is restricted to in-frame clones and leaves out a portion. The table has about 99,000 clones, 70% to 80% seen once. Sequencing was done on a sample of PBMCs. These receptors originate from a male donor in good health and CMV-seropositive.

This clone was seen a few times. This chain joins TRBV5-4 and TRBJ1-1; D may be TRBD1 (5 bases). V shed 0 bases and J shed 1 base, with 7 bases lying between them. This CDR3 contains 14 residues. The germline CDR1 and CDR2 sequences are SGHNT and YYREEE (reference sequence). The CDR3 DNA is TGTGCCAGCAGCTTGGGACAGACGAACACTGAAGCTTTCTTT. It encodes CASSLGQTNTEAFF.

For the CDR3, the DNA is TGCGCCAGCAGCTTCCAGGGCACGGATGGCTACACCTTC. Translating it yields CASSFQGTDGYTF. The V and J genes are TRBV5-1 and TRBJ1-2; D is possibly TRBD1 (5 bases). The CDR3 length is 13 residues. The V end was cut by 2 bases, the J end by 6 bases, with 11 bases between. Germline V gene sequence: CDR1 SGHRS, CDR2 YFSETQ.

V usage is TRBV6-5 and J usage is TRBJ1-2, with TRBD1 matching over 8 bases. Trimming removed 6 bases from V and 5 bases from J; junction bases left unmatched: 5. The length of the CDR3 is 13 residues. Germline values: CDR1 MNHEY, CDR2 SVGAGI. CDR3 sequence: CASRPGGGYGYTF. The CDR3 DNA reads as TGTGCCAGCAGACCAGGGGGCGGGTATGGCTACACCTTC.

J is TRBJ1-1 and V is TRBV4-2, with D hard to call. The CDR3 spans 12 residues. With 1 base removed from V and 8 bases from J, the gap between germline ends came to 8 bases. The germline CDR1 and CDR2 sequences are LGHNA and YNFKEQ. The CDR3 loop reads CASSQVTSEAFF. In nucleotides, the CDR3 is TGTGCCAGCAGCCAAGTTACTTCGGAAGCTTTCTTT.

The count of this clone is one. V is TRBV4-2 and J is TRBJ2-3; 13 bases line up with TRBD2. The CDR3 length is 18 residues. V gave up 1 base and J gave up 0 bases; unmatched junction bases: 4. Germline values: CDR1 LGHNA, CDR2 YNFKEQ. The CDR3 here is CASSQALGLAGSTDTQYF. CDR3 coding DNA: TGTGCCAGCAGCCAAGCTTTGGGACTAGCGGGAAGCACAGATACGCAGTATTTT.

The V and J genes are TRBV6-6 and TRBJ1-4, with 8 bases identical to TRBD1. CDR3 length: 15 amino acids. Per germline, CDR1 MNHNY and CDR2 SVGAGI (reference sequence). Trimming at V came to 8 bases and at J to 7 bases, leaving 12 bases not matched to a gene. CDR3 in amino acids: CASSLLQGEFEKLFF. In DNA, the CDR3 is TGTGCCAGCTCCCTCCTACAGGGGGAATTTGAAAAACTGTTTTTT.

The CDR3 reads CASSIDRDREQPQHF. For the CDR3, the DNA is TGTGCCAGTAGTATAGACCGGGACAGGGAACAGCCCCAGCATTTT. This rearrangement joins TRBV19 to TRBJ1-5; TRBD1 matches 9 bases. Germline V gene data show CDR1 as LNHDA and CDR2 as SQIVND (reference sequence). The CDR3 has 15 amino acids. Trimming at V came to 0 bases and at J to 7 bases, leaving 4 bases not matched to a gene.

In DNA form, the CDR3 reads TGTGCCTGGATCCCGCCGCCGGCGGGGGGGACAGATACGCAGTATTTT. This encodes CAWIPPPAGGTDTQYF. The chain combines TRBV30 with TRBJ2-3; 9 bases match TRBD2. The CDR3 runs to 16 residues. CDR1 is GTSNPN, CDR2 SVGIG, per germline (reference sequence). The junction had 11 bases not matched to a gene; V was cut back by 4 bases and J by 3 bases.

The chain joins TRBV18 to TRBJ1-1; D gene unclear. Between the trimmed V and J ends, which lost 1 base and 4 bases, there was a span of 7 bases. The V gene's germline CDR1 is KGHSH and CDR2 LQKENI. This CDR3 comprises 13 residues. CDR3 amino acids: CASSPRQVTEAFF. The CDR3, as DNA: TGTGCCAGCTCACCACGCCAGGTCACTGAAGCTTTCTTT.

This clone occurred once. The genes are TRBV2 and TRBJ2-7; D is undetermined. Germline V gives CDR1 SNHLY, CDR2 FYNNEI. Trimming pared 8 bases from V and 3 bases from J, leaving 8 bases between. The CDR3 loop spans 11 amino acids. Here the CDR3 reads CASGANYEQYF. In DNA form, the CDR3 reads TGTGCCAGCGGTGCCAACTACGAGCAGTACTTC. Combining the CDR3 with reference TRBV2 and TRBJ2-7 gives the whole variable domain EPEVTQTPSHQVTQMGQEVILRCVPISNHLYFYWYRQILGQKVEFLVSFYNNEISEKSEIFDDQFSVERPDGSNFTLKIRSTKLEDSAMYFCASGANYEQYFGPGTRLTVT.

The rearrangement joins TRBV5-1 to TRBJ1-2, with a tentative D call TRBD1 (5 bases). Between the trimmed V and J ends, which lost 2 bases and 2 bases, there was a span of 10 bases. This CDR3 spans 14 amino acids. CDR1 SGHRS and CDR2 YFSETQ come from the germline V gene. This CDR3 reads CASSLTGRNYGYTF. CDR3 coding DNA: TGCGCCAGCAGCTTAACAGGCCGGAACTATGGCTACACCTTC.

V and J are TRBV2 and TRBJ1-4; 9 nucleotides agree with TRBD1. The CDR3 contains 16 residues. Germline trimming cut 5 bases from V and 8 bases from J; bases unmatched to any gene: 12. Germline V gives CDR1 SNHLY, CDR2 FYNNEI. Written as DNA, the CDR3 is TGTGCCAGCAGTAGTTTCCGGACAGGGGTAGACGAAAAACTGTTTTTT. This codes for CASSSFRTGVDEKLFF.

The chain is built from TRBV11-2 and TRBJ1-4; the D is unclear. The CDR3 loop spans 13 amino acids. The germline gives CDR1 SGHAT, CDR2 FQNNGV. Trimming cost V 1 base and J 12 bases, with 12 bases left between them. For the CDR3, the DNA is TGTGCCAGCAGCTTAGGACATTCGAAGGAACTGTTTTTT. Translated: CASSLGHSKELFF.

This sequence joins TRBV30 and TRBJ1-3, with a possible D match to TRBD1 (6 bases). Per the germline V gene, CDR1 is GTSNPN and CDR2 is SVGIG (reference sequence). Trimming removed 2 bases at V and 2 bases at J, with 7 bases between. The CDR3 spans 13 residues. The CDR3 DNA follows: TGTGCCTGGAGTCCAGGGGCTGGAAACACCATATATTTT. Translation: CAWSPGAGNTIYF.

The rearrangement uses TRBV9 and TRBJ2-3; 9 bases line up with TRBD2. Trimming cost V 4 bases and J 0 bases; bases outside gene matches: 6. CDR3 size: 16 residues. Germline V gene sequence: CDR1 SGDLS, CDR2 YYNGEE. CDR3 nucleotides: TGTGCCAGCAGCCCGCACGGGACTAGCAGCACAGATACGCAGTATTTT. Its translation: CASSPHGTSSTDTQYF.

As for this clone: One end of the junction does not line up with germline, which may come from a read error. The V and J genes are TRBV10-3 and TRBJ1-4; TRBD1 is a possible D gene (5 bases). Germline values: CDR1 ENHRY, CDR2 SYGVKD. The CDR3 length is 13 residues. The CDR3 DNA follows: TGTGCCTCGCGGGGCTCCCCGAGGGAAAGACTGTTTTTT. This codes for CASRGSPRERLFF.

V usage is TRBV7-6 and J usage is TRBJ1-5; D may be TRBD1 (6 bases). The V end lost 5 bases, the J end lost 0 bases, and 11 bases lay between the germline ends. This CDR3 is 15 amino acids long. Germline assignment: CDR1 SGHVS and CDR2 FNYEAQ. The CDR3 nucleotides read TGTGCCAGCAGCCCCGGACAGATTAGCAATCAGCCCCAGCATTTT. Translated, it gives CASSPGQISNQPQHF.

This clone was picked up a small number of times. This sequence joins TRBV5-4 and TRBJ2-7; 7 nucleotides match TRBD2. CDR1 SGHNT and CDR2 YYREEE come from the germline V gene (reference sequence). The V segment lost 4 bases and the J segment 2 bases; nucleotides outside the gene matches: 6. This CDR3 is 14 amino acids long. For the CDR3, the DNA is TGTGCCAGCAGCGCGCCCGGACTAGCCTACGAGCAGTACTTC. Its translation is CASSAPGLAYEQYF. The full variable domain, in which reference TRBV5-4 and TRBJ2-7 provide the parts outside the CDR3, is ETGVTQSPTHLIKTRGQQVTLRCSSQSGHNTVSWYQQALGQGPQFIFQYYREEENGRGNFPPRFSGLQFPNYSSELNVNALELDDSALYLCASSAPGLAYEQYFGPGTRLTVT.

The chain is built from TRBV10-1 and TRBJ1-1; 9 bases fit TRBD1. The CDR3 sequence is 13 residues long. Germline V gene sequence: CDR1 WNHNN, CDR2 SYGVQD (reference sequence). J was trimmed by 3 bases and V by 11 bases; bases with no gene match: 7. The CDR3 protein is CASGTGTDTEAFF. The CDR3 region has the DNA TGCGCCTCCGGGACAGGGACGGACACTGAAGCTTTCTTT.

The chain is built from TRBV19 and TRBJ1-5; D may be TRBD1 (6 bases). The CDR3 runs to 16 residues. Looked up from germline, CDR1 is LNHDA and CDR2 is SQIVND (reference sequence). Trimming removed 3 bases at V and 0 bases at J, with 12 bases between. The CDR3 sequence is CASSMRGGLSNQPQHF. As DNA, the CDR3 is TGTGCCAGTAGTATGAGGGGGGGGCTTAGCAATCAGCCCCAGCATTTT. The complete variable domain, with remaining parts taken from reference TRBV19 and TRBJ1-5, reads DGGITQSPKYLFRKEGQNVTLSCEQNLNHDAMYWYRQDPGQGLRLIYYSQIVNDFQKGDIAEGYSVSREKKESFPLTVTSAQKNPTAFYLCASSMRGGLSNQPQHFGDGTRLSIL.

V usage is TRBV7-2 and J usage is TRBJ1-1; no clear D. Per germline, CDR1 SGHTA and CDR2 FQGNSA. Trimming removed 3 bases at V and 1 base at J, with 3 bases between. The CDR3 runs 12 residues. CDR3 bases: TGTGCCAGCAGCTTCCAGAACACTGAAGCTTTCTTT. This gives the protein CASSFQNTEAFF.

The chain combines TRBV6-1 with TRBJ2-7; TRBD1 agrees at 7 bases. Germline V lookup: CDR1 MNHNS, CDR2 SASEGT. The CDR3 totals 14 residues. V was pared by 7 bases and J by 0 bases, with 6 bases of the junction left unmatched. The CDR3 protein is CASTFGQVSYEQYF. CDR3 coding DNA: TGTGCCAGCACTTTCGGACAGGTCTCCTACGAGCAGTACTTC.

The V gene is TRBV27, the J gene TRBJ2-3; 8 positions agree with TRBD2. The CDR3 contains 14 residues. V lost 6 bases and J lost 2; bases outside the gene matches: 4. CDR1 MNHEY and CDR2 SMNVEV come from the germline V gene (reference sequence). The CDR3 here is CASRTGGNTDTQYF. The DNA for the CDR3 is TGTGCCAGCAGAACGGGGGGGAACACAGATACGCAGTATTTT.

The chain links TRBV27 to TRBJ2-7, with a tentative D call TRBD1 (7 bases). V lost 2 bases, J lost 6 bases, and 11 bases lay in between. The germline gives CDR1 MNHEY, CDR2 SMNVEV (reference sequence). The CDR3 totals 13 residues. Here the CDR3 DNA reads TGTGCCAGCAGTTTACCAGGGGGGAGCGAGCAGTACTTC. Amino acid sequence: CASSLPGGSEQYF.

The V call is TRBV30, the J call TRBJ2-5; 11 bases map to TRBD2. The germline V gene encodes CDR1 GTSNPN and CDR2 SVGIG (reference sequence). V gave up 4 bases and J gave up 9 bases; unmatched junction bases: 7. The CDR3 length is 13 residues. CDR3 region: CAWTSGGPGAQYF. The CDR3 DNA reads as TGTGCCTGGACTAGCGGGGGGCCAGGGGCCCAGTACTTC.

The rearrangement joins TRBV5-4 to TRBJ2-1, with 7 bases matching TRBD1. CDR3 length: 15 residues. V was pared by 2 bases and J by 4 bases, with 6 bases of the junction left unmatched. Germline V gives CDR1 SGHNT, CDR2 YYREEE (reference sequence). CDR3 bases: TGTGCCAGCAGCTTATCCGGGACAGCTTACAATGAGCAGTTCTTC. Translated, it gives CASSLSGTAYNEQFF.